This T cell receptor beta chain was found in a study of blood T cell repertoires in COVID-19. Study-wide background: Whether acute or convalescent, the COVID-19 samples came from the United States, Italy and Spain. The cDNA or gDNA used as material had been derived from T cells, B-cell-depleted T cells, or PBMCs.

Germline loops: CDR1 MNHNY, CDR2 SVGAGI (reference sequence). V shed 6 bases, J shed 3 bases, and the junction held 3 bases outside the gene matches. This CDR3 spans 13 amino acids. Methods used by the authors: Amplification with reference gene primers provided the estimates of nucleated cell counts. The assay was immunoSEQ multiplex PCR, and TCRdb's table has in-frame clones only and misses some. Clone size and the V and J calls come from that table; the DNA yielded D and trimming. The repertoire includes roughly 85,000 clones, around 86% of them detected once, and 27% sits in the top ten. The chain recombines TRBV6-6 with TRBJ1-2; 8 nucleotides match TRBD1. This TCR was recovered from a man aged 45-65 years with active or convalescent COVID-19. The sequenced material came from peripheral blood. As DNA, the CDR3 is TGTGCCAGCAGCCACAGGGGGGACTATGGCTACACCTTC. It yields the protein CASSHRGDYGYTF.